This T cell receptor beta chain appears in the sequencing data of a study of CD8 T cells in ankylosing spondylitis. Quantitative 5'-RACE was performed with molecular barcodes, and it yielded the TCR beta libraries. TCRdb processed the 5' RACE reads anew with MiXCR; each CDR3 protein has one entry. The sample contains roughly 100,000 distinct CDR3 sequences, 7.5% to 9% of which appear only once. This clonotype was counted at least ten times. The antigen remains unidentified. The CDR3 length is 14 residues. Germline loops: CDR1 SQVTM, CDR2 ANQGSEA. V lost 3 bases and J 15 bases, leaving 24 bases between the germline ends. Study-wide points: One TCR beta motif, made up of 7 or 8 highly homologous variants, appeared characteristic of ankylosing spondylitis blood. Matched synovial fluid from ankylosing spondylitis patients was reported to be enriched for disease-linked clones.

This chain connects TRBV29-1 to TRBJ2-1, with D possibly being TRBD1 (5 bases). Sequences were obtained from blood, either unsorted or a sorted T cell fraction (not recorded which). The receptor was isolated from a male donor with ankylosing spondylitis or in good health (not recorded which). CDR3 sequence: CSVDGFVWDQGRFF. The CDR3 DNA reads TGCAGCGTTGATGGGTTCGTTTGGGATCAGGGTCGGTTCTTC.